Listed below are T cell receptor beta chains from one sample, sequenced in a study of long-term antiretroviral therapy in people with HIV. Generated by immunoSEQ multiplex PCR, the TCRdb table keeps only in-frame clones and is missing some. The profile shows 20,000 to 25,000 clones, 82% of them singletons. Material: unsorted PBMCs, obtained 0.2 years after starting antiretroviral therapy. The receptors originated from a woman aged 25 to 39 with HIV. The CDR3 runs from the conserved cysteine through the conserved F or W. A D gene is named only where the DNA matches it firmly. Only some rows state a clone size, as once, few, many or a class for expanded clones.

J gene,clone size,D gene,V gene,CDR3 DNA,CDR3 protein
TRBJ1-3,NA,NA,TRBV5-5,TGTGCCAGCAGCGTGGACCAGGCCTTTGGCTCTGGAAACACCATATATTTT,CASSVDQAFGSGNTIYF
TRBJ1-2,once,NA,TRBV25-1,TGTGCCAGCAGTGATCAAGATAACTATGGCTACACCTTC,CASSDQDNYGYTF
TRBJ1-1,NA,NA,TRBV7-8,TGTGCCAGCAGCTTAGGATTCCCTAGGGACACTGAAGCTTTCTTT,CASSLGFPRDTEAFF
TRBJ1-5,NA,NA,TRBV5-6,TGTGCCAGCAGCCAACAGGGTCAGCCCCAGCATTTT,CASSQQGQPQHF
TRBJ2-3,NA,TRBD2,TRBV11-2,TGTGCCAGCAGCTTATCTGCTAGCGGGGGCACAGATACGCAGTATTTT,CASSLSASGGTDTQYF
TRBJ1-6,NA,NA,TRBV6-5,TGTGCCAGCAGTTACTCGAGCGGGGTAGAGTCACCCCTCCACTTT,CASSYSSGVESPLHF
TRBJ1-6,NA,NA,TRBV6-1,TGTGCCACCCAAGAGGGTGTGAATTCACCCCTCCACTTT,CATQEGVNSPLHF
TRBJ1-2,NA,NA,TRBV5-5,TGTGCCAGCGAGGCAGCTAACTATGGCTACACCTTC,CASEAANYGYTF
TRBJ2-5,once,TRBD1,TRBV18,TGTGCCAGCCAGGGGGCCGGAGAGACCCAGTACTTC,CASQGAGETQYF
TRBJ1-2,NA,NA,TRBV7-6,TGTGCCAGCAGCCCGACAGGTTATTCGGGCTACACCTTC,CASSPTGYSGYTF
TRBJ1-6,once,NA,TRBV25-1,TGTGCCAGCAGTGAAGGGGTAACCTATAATTCACCCCTCCACTTT,CASSEGVTYNSPLHF
TRBJ2-3,NA,NA,TRBV7-9,TGTGCCAGCAGCTTAAGCACGGGGACTACGCAGTATTTT,CASSLSTGTTQYF
TRBJ1-3,NA,NA,TRBV15,TGTGCCACCAGCAGCGGCAGCCTCTCTGGAAACACCATATATTTT,CATSSGSLSGNTIYF
TRBJ1-6,few,TRBD1,TRBV5-1,TGCGCCAGCAGCCCGGGACAGGGGGCGAATAATTCACCCCTCCACTTT,CASSPGQGANNSPLHF
TRBJ1-2,few,NA,TRBV7-2,TGTGCCAGCAGCTTACAGGGGTTGGACTATGGCTACACCTTC,CASSLQGLDYGYTF
TRBJ1-6,NA,TRBD1,TRBV18,TGTGCCAGCTCATCAACCCGGGACAGGAATTCACCCCTCCACTTT,CASSSTRDRNSPLHF
TRBJ1-4,NA,NA,TRBV5-4,TGTGCCAGCAGCTTTGGTGGAACCGGGGACGGTGAAAAACTGTTTTTT,CASSFGGTGDGEKLFF
TRBJ2-2,NA,NA,TRBV29-1,TGCAGCGTTGAAGATCGCGACAGCTCAACCGGGGAGCTGTTTTTT,CSVEDRDSSTGELFF
TRBJ2-1,few,NA,TRBV7-6,TGTGCCAGCAGCGGCACAGGTTACAATGAGCAGTTCTTC,CASSGTGYNEQFF
TRBJ2-1,NA,NA,TRBV15,TGTGCCACCATGTCCCCGAGCTCCTACAATGAGCAGTTCTTC,CATMSPSSYNEQFF
TRBJ2-5,once,NA,TRBV7-3,TGTGCCAGCAGCTTAGGCAGGGTCCAAGAGACCCAGTACTTC,CASSLGRVQETQYF
TRBJ2-2,NA,TRBD2,TRBV27,TGTGCCAGCTCGGCGGGGGGGCCGGGCACCGGGGAGCTGTTTTTT,CASSAGGPGTGELFF
TRBJ1-2,NA,NA,TRBV5-1,TGCGCCAGCAGCTTAGAAGGGAAGCTAAATGGCTACACCTTC,CASSLEGKLNGYTF
TRBJ1-2,NA,TRBD1,TRBV7-9,TGTGCCAGCAGCTTAGGGAGGGTGGGACAGCCCACTAACTATGGCTACACCTTC,CASSLGRVGQPTNYGYTF
TRBJ1-1,NA,NA,TRBV30,TGTGCCTGGACGTACCCCGGGCGGAACACTGAAGCTTTCTTT,CAWTYPGRNTEAFF
TRBJ2-7,NA,NA,TRBV29-1,TGCAGCGTTTCTGGAGGGGTTGGGCAGGTGGCCTACGAGCAGTACTTC,CSVSGGVGQVAYEQYF
TRBJ2-5,NA,NA,TRBV6-6,TGTGCCAGCAGTAGGATCAGGGGGGGGGAGACCCAGTACTTC,CASSRIRGGETQYF
TRBJ1-3,NA,NA,TRBV5-6,TGTGCCAGCAGCCTCGGGGTAGGGGCTGGAAACACCATATATTTT,CASSLGVGAGNTIYF
TRBJ2-1,NA,NA,TRBV23-1,TGCGCCAGCAGTCGCAGGACAGCCCGCTCCTACAATGAGCAGTTCTTC,CASSRRTARSYNEQFF
TRBJ1-3,NA,NA,TRBV19,TGTGCCAGTAGTTTACGGGGCTCTGGAAACACCATATATTTT,CASSLRGSGNTIYF
TRBJ2-5,NA,NA,TRBV11-3,TGTGCCAGCAGCCTAGGGTCGTGGCCAGGCTCTACTCCTGAGACCCAGTACTTC,CASSLGSWPGSTPETQYF